One TCR beta chain is described in this entry. Antigen unknown. The CDR3 length is 13 residues. Germline V CDR1 and CDR2: SEHNR, FQNEAQ (reference sequence). The data stem from a study of CXCR3-negative and CXCR3-positive naive CD8 T cells. Regarding the study as a whole: CXCR3-positive naive cells carried more hydrophobic TRB CDR3s than CXCR3-negative naive cells did.

TRB cDNA libraries were made by UMI-labeled 5' RACE. TCRdb re-called the 5' RACE reads and shows each CDR3 protein once, DNA omitted. The table for this sample gives around 130,000 distinct CDR3 sequences. Sequencing used naive CXCR3+ CD8+ T cells from blood. Regarding subset: CD45RO-CCR7+CD27+CD95- naive CD8+ T cells expressing CXCR3 (TNR3+). This sequence was found in a human donor in good health. Some clones in this sample may be carry-over from other donors' samples. V usage is TRBV7-9 and J usage is TRBJ2-7; TCRdb designates TRBD2, a call that cannot be tested without DNA. The chain's CDR3 is CASRPGLEYEQYF.